This T cell receptor (beta chain) was sequenced for a study of OX40 agonist ivuxolimab in advanced cancers. CDR1 and CDR2 from the germline V gene are SQVTM and ANQGSEA. CDR3 size: 12 residues. V lost 5 bases to trimming and J lost 0 bases, with 7 bases between them. Data came from immunoSEQ multiplex PCR; TCRdb stores just in-frame clones and leaves some out. The sample contains around 150,000 clones, roughly 91% of which appear only once. The V and J genes are TRBV29-1 and TRBJ1-1; D unresolved. The source is an adult with an advanced solid tumor such as melanoma, head and neck, liver or kidney cancer. Specimen: CD4+ or CD8+ T cells sorted from blood, collected in a trial of the OX40 agonist ivuxolimab. The chain's CDR3 is CSVSGLNTEAFF. The CDR3 DNA sequence: TGCAGCGTTTCCGGCCTGAACACTGAAGCTTTCTTT.